The 31 T cell receptor beta chains given below trace back to one sample, sequenced in a study of cytomegalovirus exposure and HLA in healthy donors. Use of 60 Vbeta and 13 Jbeta primers characterized the PCR. Some clones are missing from TCRdb's copy, which holds only in-frame ones; the method was immunoSEQ multiplex PCR. Of tens of thousands of clones listed, about four fifths were seen once; the top ten hold 3.8%. Sequenced material: PBMCs. Every receptor here comes from a woman aged 35 to 49 in good health and CMV-seronegative.

J is TRBJ1-2 and V is TRBV29-1; possible D gene TRBD1, 6 bases. CDR3 length: 11 residues. Germline CDR1 and CDR2: SQVTM and ANQGSEA. Trimming shortened V by 6 bases and J by 2 bases, and 7 bases separated the two germline ends. The CDR3 protein is CSVGTNYGYTF. CDR3 coding DNA: TGCAGCGTCGGGACAAACTATGGCTACACCTTC.

As DNA, the CDR3 is TGTGCCAGCAGTTATCCCGGGACAGGTGAAGCTTTCTTT. Residues: CASSYPGTGEAFF. This sequence joins TRBV6-5 and TRBJ1-1; 8 positions agree with TRBD1. V lost 3 bases, J lost 7 bases, and 4 bases stayed unmatched. The CDR3 is 13 amino acids. Germline V gene sequence: CDR1 MNHEY, CDR2 SVGAGI.

The chain employs TRBV4-3 and TRBJ1-1; tentatively, D is TRBD1 (5 bases). The V end lost 0 bases, the J end lost 1 base, and 18 bases lay between the germline ends. Germline lookup yields CDR1 LGHNA and CDR2 YSLEER. CDR3 size: 18 residues. The CDR3 bases are TGCGCCAGCAGCCAAGATCGGGGGTCGGGAGGACCGAACACTGAAGCTTTCTTT. This translates into CASSQDRGSGGPNTEAFF.

This chain connects TRBV5-6 to TRBJ1-2, with D maybe TRBD1 (5 bases). CDR1 SGHDT and CDR2 YYEEEE come from the germline V gene. CDR3 length: 15 residues. The V end was cut by 2 bases, the J end by 4 bases, with 15 bases between. This CDR3 reads CASSLGGRQGYGYTF. CDR3 DNA sequence: TGTGCCAGCAGCTTAGGCGGTCGGCAGGGCTATGGCTACACCTTC.

This clone was found a few times. J is TRBJ2-7 and V is TRBV7-9, with 7 bases fitting TRBD1. V lost 1 base, J lost 5 bases, and 8 bases stayed unmatched. CDR3 size: 15 residues. The germline CDR1 and CDR2 sequences are SEHNR and FQNEAQ (reference sequence). The CDR3 protein is CASSLESRGRHEQYF. CDR3 DNA sequence: TGTGCCAGCAGCTTAGAATCGAGGGGGCGCCACGAGCAGTACTTC.

This chain links TRBV7-2 with TRBJ1-3; D is ambiguous. Germline V lookup: CDR1 SGHTA, CDR2 FQGNSA. With 4 bases removed from V and 0 bases from J, the gap between germline ends came to 4 bases. CDR3 length: 13 amino acids. DNA of the CDR3: TGTGCCAGCAGCTACAACTCTGGAAACACCATATATTTT. This sequence encodes CASSYNSGNTIYF.

CDR3 bases: TGTGCCAGCAGCCAAGCCCTAGGGAGGCCGGCTAATGAAAAACTGTTTTTT. Protein sequence: CASSQALGRPANEKLFF. This sequence joins TRBV14 and TRBJ1-4; unclear D gene. From germline, CDR1 is SGHDN and CDR2 FVKESK. V lost 1 base and J lost 3, with 15 bases in between. The CDR3 consists of 17 residues.

The V and J genes are TRBV5-4 and TRBJ2-7; the D gene is possibly TRBD2 (5 bases). Germline-derived CDR1 and CDR2 are SGHNT and YYREEE (reference sequence). Trimming left V 0 bases short and J 7 bases short, with 8 bases between. The CDR3 runs to 12 residues. DNA for the CDR3: TGTGCCAGCAGCTTGGCCAGGAGGGAGCAGTACTTC. As protein: CASSLARREQYF.

This rearrangement joins TRBV28 to TRBJ2-3, with D perhaps matching TRBD1 (6 bases). V shed 2 bases and J shed 4 bases, with 19 bases lying between them. The CDR3 has 17 residues. In germline, CDR1 is MDHEN, CDR2 SYDVKM. The CDR3 protein is CASSLRPDSPAADTQYF. The CDR3 DNA follows: TGTGCCAGCAGTTTACGCCCGGACAGCCCCGCGGCAGATACGCAGTATTTT.

The rearrangement links TRBV5-4 to TRBJ1-3, with a tentative D call TRBD1 (6 bases). Trimming left V 4 bases short and J 0 bases short, with 17 bases between. The CDR3 covers 17 residues. From germline, CDR1 is SGHNT and CDR2 YYREEE (reference sequence). CDR3 sequence (DNA): TGTGCCAGCAGCGTTGCGGGGGGGGGCTACTCTGGAAACACCATATATTTT. Its translation is CASSVAGGGYSGNTIYF. The full variable domain, rest sourced from reference TRBV5-4 and TRBJ1-3, is ETGVTQSPTHLIKTRGQQVTLRCSSQSGHNTVSWYQQALGQGPQFIFQYYREEENGRGNFPPRFSGLQFPNYSSELNVNALELDDSALYLCASSVAGGGYSGNTIYFGEGSWLTVV.

The chain carries TRBV5-6 and TRBJ2-1; no firm D call. Germline CDR1 SGHDT, CDR2 YYEEEE. Trimming cost V 4 bases and J 3 bases, with 20 bases left between them. The CDR3 runs 17 residues. This CDR3 reads CASSLDRVSGGYNEQFF. CDR3 bases: TGTGCCAGCAGCCTCGACCGGGTCTCCGGTGGCTACAATGAGCAGTTCTTC.

The chain combines TRBV10-3 with TRBJ1-1; 9 bases are shared with TRBD1. After removal of 9 bases from V and 3 bases from J, the junction contained 11 bases not matched to a gene. Germline V lookup: CDR1 ENHRY, CDR2 SYGVKD. The CDR3 runs to 15 residues. CDR3 region: CAIGTGRLGDTEAFF. DNA of the CDR3: TGTGCCATAGGGACAGGGAGGTTAGGCGACACTGAAGCTTTCTTT.

CDR3 bases: TGTGCCAGCAGCCAAGGACTAGCGGAAACCTACGAGCAGTACTTC. Its translation is CASSQGLAETYEQYF. The rearrangement uses TRBV4-2 and TRBJ2-7; 9 positions match TRBD2. The germline CDR1 and CDR2 sequences are LGHNA and YNFKEQ. V trimming: 1 base; J trimming: 2 bases; junction bases outside the gene matches: 3. The CDR3 covers 15 residues.

The chain couples TRBV19 to TRBJ2-1; 9 nucleotides match TRBD2. Germline loops: CDR1 LNHDA, CDR2 SQIVND (reference sequence). The V gene end was trimmed by 8 bases and the J gene end by 0 bases; junction bases not matched to a gene: 11. The CDR3 loop spans 17 amino acids. CDR3 loop: CASEGISGGLSYNEQFF. The CDR3 coding sequence is TGTGCCAGTGAGGGGATTAGCGGGGGACTCTCCTACAATGAGCAGTTCTTC.

Note on this clone: The same CDR3 arises from other DNA sequences in this sample as well. The CDR3 protein is CASSNSGGNQETQYF. The DNA for the CDR3 is TGTGCCAGCAGCAATAGCGGGGGCAACCAAGAGACCCAGTACTTC. The V and J genes are TRBV2 and TRBJ2-5, with 9 bases matching TRBD2. The CDR3 consists of 15 residues. J was trimmed by 0 bases and V by 6 bases; bases with no gene match: 5. The germline gives CDR1 SNHLY, CDR2 FYNNEI.

This chain joins TRBV7-9 and TRBJ1-4; TRBD1 aligns across 8 bases. CDR3 length: 13 residues. With V trimmed by 6 bases and J by 8 bases, 5 bases remained unmatched. CDR1 is SEHNR and CDR2 is FQNEAQ in the germline V gene (reference sequence). Written as DNA, the CDR3 is TGTGCCAGCAGACCAAGACAGGGGGAAAAACTGTTTTTT. Translating it yields CASRPRQGEKLFF.

This chain uses TRBV7-8 with TRBJ1-2, with 9 nucleotides matching TRBD1. CDR1 SGHVS and CDR2 FQNEAQ come from the germline V gene. V gave up 5 bases and J gave up 4 bases; unmatched junction bases: 14. This CDR3 comprises 17 residues. This chain's CDR3 is CASSRGTGSLTGYGYTF. CDR3 sequence (DNA): TGTGCCAGCAGCCGGGGGACAGGGTCCCTTACCGGCTATGGCTACACCTTC.

This chain connects TRBV29-1 to TRBJ1-2, with D perhaps matching TRBD1 (6 bases). Looked up from germline, CDR1 is SQVTM and CDR2 is ANQGSEA. The CDR3 spans 11 residues. V gave up 6 bases and J gave up 9 bases, with 14 bases separating them. The CDR3 loop reads CSVDRDNRYTF. The CDR3 DNA follows: TGCAGCGTAGACCGGGACAACCGCTACACCTTC.

This chain uses TRBV4-1 with TRBJ1-6; 7 bases align to TRBD1. CDR1 and CDR2 from the germline V gene are MGHRA and YSYEKL. The junction had 5 bases not matched to a gene; V was cut back by 4 bases and J by 5 bases. This CDR3 has 15 residues. The CDR3 DNA sequence: TGCGCCAGCAGCCTCTCCGGGACAGATAATTCACCCCTCCACTTT. This codes for CASSLSGTDNSPLHF.

The gene calls are TRBV6-1 and TRBJ2-5, with 8 bases identical to TRBD1. The DNA end is a closer match to TRBJ2-7, so the J assignment may be wrong. The CDR3 has 15 amino acids. Germline CDR1 is MNHNS and CDR2 is SASEGT. CDR3 bases: TGTGCCAGCACAAGGCGCGACAGGGGATCCTACGAGCAGTACTTC. This gives the protein CASTRRDRGSYEQYF.

Here the CDR3 DNA reads TGCGCCAGCAGCTCTGAACAGGGGTGCGGGCAGTACTTC. It translates to CASSSEQGCGQYF. The rearrangement links TRBV5-1 to TRBJ2-7; 7 bases are a match to TRBD1. Germline V gene lookup returns CDR1 SGHRS and CDR2 YFSETQ. Trimming at V came to 3 bases and at J to 9 bases, leaving 9 bases not matched to a gene. The CDR3 loop spans 13 amino acids.

The V and J genes are TRBV18 and TRBJ1-5; 9 nucleotides match TRBD1. CDR3 size: 14 residues. With V trimmed by 3 bases and J by 5 bases, 2 bases remained unmatched. Germline V gene sequence: CDR1 KGHSH, CDR2 LQKENI. The CDR3: CASSPTGGYQPQHF. The DNA of the CDR3 is TGTGCCAGCTCACCGACAGGGGGGTATCAGCCCCAGCATTTT. The full variable domain, with the rest looked up from reference TRBV18 and TRBJ1-5, is NAGVMQNPRHLVRRRGQEARLRCSPMKGHSHVYWYRQLPEEGLKFMVYLQKENIIDESGMPKERFSAEFPKEGPSILRIQQVVRGDSAAYFCASSPTGGYQPQHFGDGTRLSIL.

The CDR3 sequence is CASSLGQGDYEQYF. The DNA for the CDR3 is TGCGCCAGCAGCTTGGGACAGGGGGACTACGAGCAGTACTTC. V usage is TRBV5-1 and J usage is TRBJ2-7; 9 bases align to TRBD1. Germline CDR1 and CDR2: SGHRS and YFSETQ. The CDR3 has 14 amino acids. J gave up 3 bases and V 0 bases, and 1 base lay outside the gene matches. Full variable domain (rest looked up from reference TRBV5-1 and TRBJ2-7): KAGVTQTPRYLIKTRGQQVTLSCSPISGHRSVSWYQQTPGQGLQFLFEYFSETQRNKGNFPGRFSGRQFSNSRSEMNVSTLELGDSALYLCASSLGQGDYEQYFGPGTRLTVT.

The chain joins TRBV5-6 to TRBJ1-5; D gene ambiguous. The germline V and J ends were trimmed by 0 bases and 0 bases, with 10 bases remaining between them. This CDR3 region has 16 residues. Germline V gene lookup returns CDR1 SGHDT and CDR2 YYEEEE. The CDR3 DNA follows: TGTGCCAGCAGCTTGGGTCTGACATCTAGCAATCAGCCCCAGCATTTT. Encoded protein: CASSLGLTSSNQPQHF.

The chain links TRBV7-9 to TRBJ1-6, with 7 bases matching TRBD1. CDR1 and CDR2 from the germline V gene are SEHNR and FQNEAQ (reference sequence). This CDR3 region has 13 residues. Trimming cost V 7 bases and J 11 bases; bases outside gene matches: 8. The CDR3 DNA follows: TGTGCCAGCACTGTGTCAGGGGGGCCACCCCTCCACTTT. Amino acid sequence: CASTVSGGPPLHF.

DNA of the CDR3: TGTGCCACCAGCAGGGACAGGGGGAATGGCTACACCTTC. Translating gives CATSRDRGNGYTF. This chain uses TRBV15 with TRBJ1-2, with 10 bases matching TRBD1. The V gene's germline CDR1 is LNHNV and CDR2 YYDKDF (reference sequence). With 3 bases clipped from V and 6 bases from J, the junction kept 1 base outside the gene matches. This CDR3 region has 13 residues.

The chain uses TRBV2 and TRBJ2-3; TRBD1 aligns across 11 bases. The junction had 10 bases not matched to a gene; V was cut back by 7 bases and J by 10 bases. Germline CDR1 reads SNHLY; CDR2 reads FYNNEI. The CDR3 sequence is 14 residues long. The CDR3 is CASMGQGGRGPQYF. The CDR3 DNA is TGTGCCAGCATGGGACAGGGGGGTCGGGGCCCGCAGTATTTT.

This sequence joins TRBV6-5 and TRBJ2-7; a weak D match, TRBD2 (6 bases). This CDR3 is 15 amino acids long. The germline gives CDR1 MNHEY, CDR2 SVGAGI. The V gene lost 0 bases and the J gene lost 3 bases, with 12 bases spanning the gap. In DNA, the CDR3 is TGTGCCAGCAGTTACTCGATTGGGGGGAGCTACGAGCAGTACTTC. Translating it yields CASSYSIGGSYEQYF.

The rearrangement uses TRBV11-2 and TRBJ2-7; D is possibly TRBD2 (6 bases). Germline V CDR1 and CDR2: SGHAT, FQNNGV. The CDR3 has 12 amino acids. V was clipped by 8 bases and J by 2 bases, with 10 bases between them. The CDR3 protein is CASRPGAYEQYF. The CDR3 DNA reads as TGTGCCAGCCGTCCGGGGGCCTACGAGCAGTACTTC.

The rearrangement uses TRBV15 and TRBJ1-5; TRBD1 might be the D (6 bases). V lost 6 bases and J lost 0, with 12 bases in between. This CDR3 spans 15 amino acids. Germline V CDR1 and CDR2: LNHNV, YYDKDF (reference sequence). CDR3 sequence reads: CATRLDRLSNQPQHF. The CDR3 region has the DNA TGTGCCACCAGACTGGACAGACTTAGCAATCAGCCCCAGCATTTT.

The gene calls are TRBV18 and TRBJ2-7, with D tentatively TRBD1 (5 bases). The CDR3 loop spans 16 amino acids. V was shortened by 3 bases and J by 0 bases, with 15 bases between the two germline ends. The germline V gene has CDR1 KGHSH and CDR2 LQKENI. The CDR3 DNA reads TGTGCCAGCTCACCCGTGGAACAGGTTTACTCCTACGAGCAGTACTTC. It yields the protein CASSPVEQVYSYEQYF.